This record covers a single T cell receptor beta chain. These data come from a study of blood T cell repertoires in COVID-19. On the study more broadly: COVID-19 samples from acute and convalescent phases originated in the United States, Italy and Spain.

The repertoire was sequenced with immunoSEQ multiplex PCR; TCRdb's copy has only in-frame clones and lacks some. The table records just under 350,000 clones, 91% of them present only once. The germline V gene has CDR1 SGDLS and CDR2 YYNGEE. V was clipped by 3 bases and J by 1 base; unmatched bases: 13. The CDR3 contains 20 residues. The TCR comes from a woman aged 18-30 years who had recovered from COVID-19. This sequence joins TRBV9 and TRBJ2-3, with 14 bases that match TRBD2. The material sequenced was peripheral blood. CDR3 region: CASSARLAGGLDGGTDTQYF. As DNA, the CDR3 is TGTGCCAGCAGCGCAAGACTAGCGGGAGGGCTTGACGGTGGCACAGATACGCAGTATTTT. The whole variable domain, filled in from reference TRBV9 and TRBJ2-3, reads DSGVTQTPKHLITATGQRVTLRCSPRSGDLSVYWYQQSLDQGLQFLIQYYNGEERAKGNILERFSAQQFPDLHSELNLSSLELGDSALYFCASSARLAGGLDGGTDTQYFGPGTRLTVL.